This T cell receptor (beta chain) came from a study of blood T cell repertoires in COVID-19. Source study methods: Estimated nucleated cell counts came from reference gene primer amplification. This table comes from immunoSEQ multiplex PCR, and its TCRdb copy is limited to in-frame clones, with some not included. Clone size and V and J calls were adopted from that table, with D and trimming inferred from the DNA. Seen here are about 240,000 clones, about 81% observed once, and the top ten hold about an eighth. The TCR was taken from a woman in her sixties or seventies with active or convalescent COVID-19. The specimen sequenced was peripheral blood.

The CDR3 region has the DNA TGTGCCAGCAGCTCCGGGGGGCAAACCATATATTTT. Residues: CASSSGGQTIYF. The chain joins TRBV7-9 to TRBJ1-3, with a possible D match to TRBD1 (6 bases). Germline CDR1 SEHNR, CDR2 FQNEAQ (reference sequence). The CDR3 is 12 amino acids. Trimming took 4 bases from V and 10 from J, leaving 11 bases between them.